One and the same sample provided the 16 T cell receptor beta chains below, sequenced in a study of T cells in Graves' hyperthyroidism and ophthalmopathy. From RNA transcripts, TCR beta CDR3 regions were amplified. A first-round RT-PCR of the TCR CDR3 used the HTBI primer set. TCRdb re-analysed the multiplex PCR reads in MiXCR, keeping a single row per CDR3 protein. In the table there are 620,000 or so distinct CDR3 sequences, approximately 14% of which are singletons. Material for sequencing was blood. The source of these receptors is a woman aged 50 to 65 with Graves' ophthalmopathy.

This clonotype appeared many times. The rearrangement uses TRBV24-1 and TRBJ2-2, with D possibly being TRBD1 (6 bases). V dropped 5 bases and J dropped 4 bases, with 10 bases sitting between them. The CDR3 runs to 14 residues. CDR1 KGHDR and CDR2 SFDVKD come from the germline V gene. The CDR3, as DNA: TGTGCCACCAGTGGACAGGACTTCACCGGGGAGCTGTTTTTT. It encodes CATSGQDFTGELFF.

This clonotype has at least ten counts. This chain connects TRBV7-2 to TRBJ2-7, with no clear D. From germline, CDR1 is SGHTA and CDR2 FQGNSA. V was shortened by 1 base and J by 1 base, with 14 bases between the two germline ends. This CDR3 contains 16 residues. The CDR3 reads CASSLDRSPASYEQYF. DNA of the CDR3: TGTGCCAGCAGCTTAGATCGGAGCCCAGCTTCCTACGAGCAGTACTTC.

Ten or more counts support this clonotype. The chain is built from TRBV28 and TRBJ2-3; TRBD2 might be the D (5 bases). Germline V gene data show CDR1 as MDHEN and CDR2 as SYDVKM. CDR3 length: 14 residues. Trimming shortened V by 3 bases and J by 2 bases, and 9 bases separated the two germline ends. CDR3 sequence (DNA): TGTGCCAGCAGTTTCCCCCGGGACACAGATACGCAGTATTTT. Encoded protein: CASSFPRDTDTQYF.

This clonotype occurred a few times. This chain uses TRBV19 with TRBJ1-5, with D unresolved. Germline CDR1 reads LNHDA; CDR2 reads SQIVND (reference sequence). This CDR3 has 15 amino acids. V gave up 1 base and J gave up 4 bases, with 11 bases separating them. This chain's CDR3 is CASSIGRRQNQPQHF. DNA for the CDR3: TGTGCCAGTAGTATAGGAAGGAGGCAAAATCAGCCCCAGCATTTT.

There are a few counts of this clonotype. The rearrangement uses TRBV5-1 and TRBJ1-4; 11 nucleotides line up with TRBD1. Germline CDR1 and CDR2: SGHRS and YFSETQ. There are 14 residues in the CDR3. With 5 bases clipped from V and 6 bases from J, the junction kept 3 bases outside the gene matches. As DNA, the CDR3 is TGCGCCAGCAGACAGGGACAGGGGGATGAAAAACTGTTTTTT. Protein sequence: CASRQGQGDEKLFF.

The V call is TRBV20-1, the J call TRBJ1-1, with D hard to call. Germline V gene data show CDR1 as DFQATT and CDR2 as SNEGSKA (reference sequence). The ends were cut back, 2 bases at V and 2 bases at J, with 9 bases in the middle. The CDR3 has 13 amino acids. The CDR3 region has the DNA TGCAGTGCTAGATTTGGTTTAAACACTGAAGCTTTCTTT. Translating it yields CSARFGLNTEAFF.

The sample holds many counts of this clonotype. The chain recombines TRBV5-1 with TRBJ2-5; tentative D call: TRBD1 (7 bases). The V gene's germline CDR1 is SGHRS and CDR2 YFSETQ. The germline V and J ends were trimmed by 0 bases and 2 bases, with 14 bases remaining between them. The CDR3 runs 16 residues. The CDR3 bases are TGCGCCAGCAGCTTGGGAGCAGGGGGGATACAAGAGACCCAGTACTTC. This sequence encodes CASSLGAGGIQETQYF.

The chain has TRBV7-4 and TRBJ1-1, with no clear D. The V end lost 5 bases, the J end lost 5 bases, and 15 bases lay between the germline ends. Germline lookup yields CDR1 SGHVT and CDR2 SQSDAQ. The CDR3 sequence is 14 residues long. The DNA of the CDR3 is TGTGCCAGCAGCGCCGACTTGACCATTACTGAAGCTTTCTTT. It is translated as CASSADLTITEAFF.

This clonotype has at least ten counts. CDR3: CASSPGRALGTQYF. The CDR3 region has the DNA TGCGCCAGCAGCCCGGGCCGTGCACTTGGGACCCAGTACTTC. The chain joins TRBV5-1 to TRBJ2-5; no clear D. Germline loops: CDR1 SGHRS, CDR2 YFSETQ. Trimming stripped 4 bases from V and 7 bases from J, with 17 bases between. The CDR3 runs to 14 residues.

The chain has TRBV7-9 and TRBJ2-5, with TRBD2 identical over 7 bases. The CDR3 runs to 15 residues. The junction had 6 bases not matched to a gene; V was cut back by 3 bases and J by 2 bases. CDR1 is SEHNR, CDR2 FQNEAQ, per germline (reference sequence). CDR3 in DNA: TGTGCCAGCAGCTTGGCGGGACTAAGACAAGAGACCCAGTACTTC. Residues: CASSLAGLRQETQYF. The full variable domain, rest sourced from reference TRBV7-9 and TRBJ2-5, is DTGVSQNPRHKITKRGQNVTFRCDPISEHNRLYWYRQTLGQGPEFLTYFQNEAQLEKSRLLSDRFSAERPKGSFSTLEIQRTEQGDSAMYLCASSLAGLRQETQYFGPGTRLLVL.

This clonotype was recorded many times. This rearrangement joins TRBV11-3 to TRBJ2-1; 11 bases are a match to TRBD2. CDR1 is SGHNT, CDR2 YENEEA, per germline. The CDR3 contains 15 residues. The J segment lost 7 bases and the V segment lost 5 bases, leaving 7 bases of the junction unmatched. CDR3 region: CASSPFRTSGNEQFF. The DNA of the CDR3 is TGTGCCAGCAGCCCATTCCGGACTAGCGGGAATGAGCAGTTCTTC.

This clonotype was counted between two and nine times. V usage is TRBV20-1 and J usage is TRBJ2-1; D is possibly TRBD1 (5 bases). Trimming shortened V by 2 bases and J by 7 bases, and 12 bases separated the two germline ends. Germline V gives CDR1 DFQATT, CDR2 SNEGSKA (reference sequence). CDR3 length: 13 amino acids. CDR3 bases: TGCAGTGCTAGACGGCAGGGAAGGAATGAGCAGTTCTTC. This sequence encodes CSARRQGRNEQFF.

This clonotype was seen repeatedly, ten times or more. The chain links TRBV7-3 to TRBJ2-3; D gene uncertain. CDR3 length: 14 amino acids. The germline V gene has CDR1 SGHTA and CDR2 FQGTGA. The V end lost 2 bases, the J end lost 5 bases, and 11 bases lay between the germline ends. CDR3 loop: CASSLSDWLDTQYF. The CDR3 DNA is TGTGCCAGCAGCTTATCTGACTGGCTAGATACGCAGTATTTT.

This chain uses TRBV28 with TRBJ2-7, with D hard to call. The CDR3 spans 15 residues. V lost 8 bases to trimming and J lost 2 bases, with 19 bases between them. Germline-derived CDR1 and CDR2 are MDHEN and SYDVKM. Written as DNA, the CDR3 is TGTGCCAGCCTAGACTCGTCCGAGGTAACCTACGAGCAGTACTTC. This codes for CASLDSSEVTYEQYF.

This clonotype was observed at least ten times. The chain employs TRBV4-1 and TRBJ1-1; no clear D. The CDR3 totals 12 residues. Germline V CDR1 and CDR2: MGHRA, YSYEKL. Trimming removed 5 bases from V and 7 bases from J, with 11 bases in between. CDR3 in DNA: TGCGCCAGCAGCATTCGAGGTAATGAAGCTTTCTTT. Its protein product is CASSIRGNEAFF.

The chain employs TRBV20-1 and TRBJ2-2, with D unclear. Trimming pared 3 bases from V and 7 bases from J, leaving 12 bases between. Germline V gives CDR1 DFQATT, CDR2 SNEGSKA (reference sequence). The CDR3 is made up of 13 amino acids. The CDR3 nucleotides read TGCAGTGCTAGCTCCCCTTTAGGCGGGGAGCTGTTTTTT. It is translated as CSASSPLGGELFF.